This TCR beta chain derives from a study of human T cells and chemical hapten exposure. After removal of 6 bases from V and 6 bases from J, the junction contained 4 bases not matched to a gene. Germline CDR1 reads MNHEY; CDR2 reads SMNVEV (reference sequence). The CDR3 is 12 residues long. Regarding time point: healthy volunteer bleed at 6 weeks. Extraction of total RNA was performed on unfractionated whole blood. The library tagged each cDNA molecule with unique molecular identifiers. TCRdb re-analysed the RACE reads in MiXCR, keeping a single row per CDR3 protein. The sample has about 82,000 distinct CDR3 sequences, over 7% seen once.

The V and J genes are TRBV27 and TRBJ2-5; 7 positions match TRBD1. Sequenced material: whole blood. The clonotype originates from a male donor in good health. Some clones in this sample may be carry-over from other donors' samples. The CDR3 bases are TGTGCCAGCAGCGGGACAGCCCAGACCCAGTACTTC. It codes for CASSGTAQTQYF.